This entry describes one T cell receptor beta chain. This specimen belongs to a study of blood T cell repertoires in COVID-19. Study-level background: COVID-19 samples from acute and convalescent phases originated in the United States, Italy and Spain. In each case, the material was cDNA or gDNA derived from T cells, B-cell-depleted T cells, or PBMCs.

Per the authors' pipeline: Scientists estimated how many nucleated cells there were by amplifying reference gene primers. The method was immunoSEQ multiplex PCR; TCRdb's version includes in-frame clones alone and lacks a portion of them. That table is the source of V, J and clone size, and D and trimming were worked out from the DNA. The data hold under 250,000 clones, with less than 90% observed a single time. This CDR3 is 13 amino acids long. CDR1 and CDR2 from the germline V gene are SGHRS and YFSETQ. Between the trimmed V and J ends, which lost 5 bases and 0 bases, there was a span of 8 bases. The receptor's source is a woman aged 40 to 49 who had recovered from COVID-19. The chain recombines TRBV5-1 with TRBJ1-2; D unclear. Sequencing was carried out using peripheral blood. The CDR3 DNA reads TGCGCCAGCAGTACCGGAGCTAACTATGGCTACACCTTC. Its protein product is CASSTGANYGYTF.